This passage covers 32 T cell receptor beta chains from one sample sequenced in a study of cytomegalovirus exposure and HLA in healthy donors. PCR used 60 Vbeta primers and 13 Jbeta primers. The table came from immunoSEQ multiplex PCR; TCRdb's copy has only in-frame clones and leaves some out. The sample shows some 200,000 clones, about four fifths of them seen only once. Input material: PBMCs. These receptors all come from a male donor in good health and CMV-seropositive.

The chain joins TRBV6-5 to TRBJ1-2; 9 nucleotides align to TRBD1. This CDR3 has 15 residues. V shed 6 bases and J 4 bases; nucleotides not matched to a gene: 9. Germline V CDR1 and CDR2: MNHEY, SVGAGI. The CDR3 sequence: CASSSNRGPIYGYTF. The CDR3 coding sequence is TGTGCCAGCAGCTCGAACAGGGGGCCGATCTATGGCTACACCTTC.

The V gene is TRBV7-9, the J gene TRBJ1-2; D is possibly TRBD1 (5 bases). The germline CDR1 and CDR2 sequences are SEHNR and FQNEAQ (reference sequence). The CDR3 sequence is 13 residues long. Deletions cut 2 bases from V and 8 bases from J, with 12 bases between. This chain's CDR3 is CASSLIQGGGYTF. CDR3 nucleotide sequence: TGTGCCAGCAGCTTAATCCAGGGTGGCGGCTACACCTTC.

The CDR3: CASGRQRVIAEAFF. The DNA of the CDR3 is TGTGCCAGCGGAAGACAGCGGGTGATCGCTGAAGCTTTCTTT. The chain links TRBV28 to TRBJ1-1; tentatively, D is TRBD1 (5 bases). The CDR3 sequence is 14 residues long. Trimming removed 8 bases at V and 6 bases at J, with 19 bases between. Germline V gene lookup returns CDR1 MDHEN and CDR2 SYDVKM.

CDR3 residues: CASSLEPSRSTDTQYF. CDR3 bases: TGTGCCAGCAGCTTAGAACCTAGCCGCAGCACAGATACGCAGTATTTT. The rearrangement links TRBV7-6 to TRBJ2-3; D perhaps matches TRBD2 (5 bases). The ends were cut back, 1 base at V and 0 bases at J, with 11 bases in the middle. The CDR3 has 16 residues. Germline CDR1 is SGHVS and CDR2 is FNYEAQ.

This clone was observed a few times. The rearrangement links TRBV19 to TRBJ1-5; TRBD1 aligns across 9 bases. The V segment lost 6 bases and the J segment 3 bases; nucleotides outside the gene matches: 6. Germline CDR1 reads LNHDA; CDR2 reads SQIVND (reference sequence). The CDR3 is 15 residues long. CDR3 DNA sequence: TGTGCCAGTAGCCCCGGGACAGGGTACAATCAGCCCCAGCATTTT. This translates into CASSPGTGYNQPQHF.

V and J are TRBV28 and TRBJ2-7; TRBD2 agrees at 10 bases. The J segment lost 2 bases and the V segment lost 6 bases, leaving 7 bases of the junction unmatched. Germline CDR1 reads MDHEN; CDR2 reads SYDVKM. The CDR3 has 15 residues. The CDR3 nucleotides are TGTGCCAGCAGCATAGCGGGAGGTCAAACCTACGAGCAGTACTTC. The encoded protein is CASSIAGGQTYEQYF.

The J gene is TRBJ2-3, the V gene TRBV28, with 7 bases that match TRBD2. CDR1 MDHEN and CDR2 SYDVKM come from the germline V gene. The CDR3 extends over 14 amino acids. J gave up 3 bases and V 9 bases, and 9 bases lay outside the gene matches. The CDR3 sequence: CASGEGGQTDTQYF. Here the CDR3 DNA reads TGTGCCAGTGGGGAGGGAGGGCAGACAGATACGCAGTATTTT.

The chain links TRBV5-5 to TRBJ1-1; D might be TRBD1 (6 bases). Germline V gene sequence: CDR1 SGHKS, CDR2 YYEKEE (reference sequence). The length of the CDR3 is 13 residues. Trimming stripped 0 bases from V and 4 bases from J, with 7 bases between. The CDR3 DNA follows: TGTGCCAGCAGCTTGGGAGGGGGCACTGAAGCTTTCTTT. Translated, it gives CASSLGGGTEAFF.

The gene calls are TRBV7-2 and TRBJ2-7; TRBD1 is a possible D gene (5 bases). Germline values: CDR1 SGHTA, CDR2 FQGNSA. There are 14 residues in the CDR3. V was cut by 1 base and J by 3 bases, with 10 bases left in between. CDR3 region: CASSLERQYYEQYF. The CDR3 DNA sequence: TGTGCCAGCAGCTTAGAAAGACAGTACTACGAGCAGTACTTC.

This chain joins TRBV14 and TRBJ1-6; 9 bases are shared with TRBD1. V dropped 3 bases and J dropped 8; count of bases not matched to a gene: 8. The CDR3 has 16 residues. The germline V gene encodes CDR1 SGHDN and CDR2 FVKESK. The CDR3, as DNA: TGTGCCAGCAGCCACCACGGGACAGGGTCTTATTCACCCCTCCACTTT. Its protein is CASSHHGTGSYSPLHF.

The CDR3 bases are TGTGCCAGCAGCTTAAATAGTTACGAGCAGTACTTC. As protein: CASSLNSYEQYF. V usage is TRBV7-8 and J usage is TRBJ2-7; D not certain. Germline values: CDR1 SGHVS, CDR2 FQNEAQ. The CDR3 runs 12 residues. The V gene lost 2 bases and the J gene lost 4 bases, with 6 bases spanning the gap.

The genes are TRBV11-3 and TRBJ2-1; D remains ambiguous. Germline V CDR1 and CDR2: SGHNT, YENEEA. This CDR3 is 15 amino acids long. V dropped 1 base and J dropped 0 bases, with 7 bases sitting between them. The CDR3 region is CASSLGLSSYNEQFF. CDR3 in DNA: TGTGCCAGCAGCTTAGGTCTTAGCTCCTACAATGAGCAGTTCTTC.

This clone has more than one count but fewer than ten. This sequence joins TRBV30 and TRBJ1-1; TRBD1 matches at 9 bases. With V trimmed by 5 bases and J by 0 bases, 1 base remained unmatched. From germline, CDR1 is GTSNPN and CDR2 SVGIG (reference sequence). This CDR3 comprises 13 residues. CDR3: CAWGQGLNTEAFF. In DNA, the CDR3 is TGTGCCTGGGGACAGGGGTTGAACACTGAAGCTTTCTTT.

As concerns this clone: Other DNA sequences in this sample translate to the same CDR3. The chain joins TRBV5-1 to TRBJ2-5; 8 bases are shared with TRBD2. Germline V gene sequence: CDR1 SGHRS, CDR2 YFSETQ. CDR3 length equals 12 residues. V shed 3 bases and J 5 bases; nucleotides not matched to a gene: 0. CDR3: CASSSSGETQYF. In DNA, the CDR3 is TGCGCCAGCAGCTCTAGCGGGGAGACCCAGTACTTC.

This clone occurred a few times. The V call is TRBV5-1, the J call TRBJ2-3, with TRBD2 matching 8 bases. The CDR3 totals 16 residues. CDR1 is SGHRS, CDR2 YFSETQ, per germline. After removal of 0 bases from V and 0 bases from J, the junction contained 3 bases not matched to a gene. The CDR3, as DNA: TGCGCCAGCAGCTTGGGTAGCGGGATCAGCACAGATACGCAGTATTTT. It codes for CASSLGSGISTDTQYF.

The rearrangement uses TRBV29-1 and TRBJ2-7; TRBD1 matches at 9 bases. The CDR3 length is 14 residues. With 3 bases clipped from V and 8 bases from J, the junction kept 11 bases outside the gene matches. The V gene's germline CDR1 is SQVTM and CDR2 ANQGSEA. The CDR3 loop reads CSVDGTGLVRQQYF. The CDR3 coding sequence is TGCAGCGTTGATGGGACAGGGCTAGTCCGGCAGCAGTACTTC.

This rearrangement joins TRBV6-5 to TRBJ2-7, with TRBD1 as a possible D gene (5 bases). Germline lookup yields CDR1 MNHEY and CDR2 SVGAGI. V lost 7 bases and J 3 bases, leaving 13 bases between the germline ends. The CDR3 runs 13 residues. The CDR3 DNA reads TGTGCCAGCAAGGTGCAGGGAAACTACGAGCAGTACTTC. This gives the protein CASKVQGNYEQYF.

This chain uses TRBV11-2 with TRBJ2-1; possible D gene TRBD1, 5 bases. CDR3 length: 16 residues. CDR1 is SGHAT, CDR2 FQNNGV, per germline. Between the trimmed V and J ends, which lost 2 bases and 1 base, there was a span of 12 bases. CDR3 residues: CASSLRTSNSYNEQFF. CDR3 sequence (DNA): TGTGCCAGCAGCTTAAGGACATCAAATTCCTACAATGAGCAGTTCTTC. Drawing the rest from reference TRBV11-2 and TRBJ2-1, the complete variable domain is EAGVAQSPRYKIIEKRQSVAFWCNPISGHATLYWYQQILGQGPKLLIQFQNNGVVDDSQLPKDRFSAERLKGVDSTLKIQPAKLEDSAVYLCASSLRTSNSYNEQFFGPGTRLTVL.

The rearrangement joins TRBV5-1 to TRBJ2-7; 9 bases agree with TRBD1. V lost 4 bases, J lost 2 bases, and 4 bases stayed unmatched. This CDR3 is 14 amino acids long. Germline CDR1 and CDR2: SGHRS and YFSETQ. The CDR3 DNA follows: TGCGCCAGCAGCGTCGGGACAGGGACCTACGAGCAGTACTTC. Translating gives CASSVGTGTYEQYF.

This sequence joins TRBV9 and TRBJ2-5; tentative D call: TRBD1 (8 bases). This CDR3 has 14 residues. V lost 0 bases and J 4 bases, leaving 10 bases between the germline ends. CDR1 is SGDLS and CDR2 is YYNGEE in the germline V gene. CDR3 nucleotides: TGTGCCAGCAGCGTAGACAGGGGGGGAGAGACCCAGTACTTC. Protein product: CASSVDRGGETQYF.

V usage is TRBV5-4 and J usage is TRBJ2-5, with TRBD2 identical over 8 bases. The CDR3 covers 16 residues. Germline V lookup: CDR1 SGHNT, CDR2 YYREEE (reference sequence). With V trimmed by 4 bases and J by 0 bases, 8 bases remained unmatched. CDR3 in DNA: TGTGCCAGCAGCCCTACTAGCGGACCGTACCAAGAGACCCAGTACTTC. Amino acid sequence: CASSPTSGPYQETQYF.

The V gene is TRBV7-2, the J gene TRBJ1-1, with a possible D match to TRBD1 (5 bases). Trimming pared 5 bases from V and 3 bases from J, leaving 22 bases between. CDR3 size: 17 residues. Per germline, CDR1 SGHTA and CDR2 FQGNSA. The CDR3 sequence: CASSPNRQLGLDTEAFF. The CDR3 bases are TGTGCCAGCAGCCCAAATCGACAGTTGGGGTTGGACACTGAAGCTTTCTTT.

The sample holds a few counts of this clone. The chain carries TRBV9 and TRBJ2-7; D remains ambiguous. The CDR3 loop spans 15 amino acids. Trimming shortened V by 0 bases and J by 3 bases, and 13 bases separated the two germline ends. From germline, CDR1 is SGDLS and CDR2 YYNGEE. CDR3 sequence: CASSVGFSTFYEQYF. CDR3 DNA sequence: TGTGCCAGCAGCGTAGGGTTTAGCACCTTCTACGAGCAGTACTTC.

V is TRBV2 and J is TRBJ1-4, with TRBD1 matching 7 bases. Germline lookup yields CDR1 SNHLY and CDR2 FYNNEI. V trimming: 7 bases; J trimming: 0 bases; junction bases outside the gene matches: 5. The CDR3 totals 15 residues. Here the CDR3 DNA reads TGTGCCAGCAAATTAACAGGGGCAACTAATGAAAAACTGTTTTTT. This translates into CASKLTGATNEKLFF. Combining the CDR3 with reference TRBV2 and TRBJ1-4 gives the whole variable domain EPEVTQTPSHQVTQMGQEVILRCVPISNHLYFYWYRQILGQKVEFLVSFYNNEISEKSEIFDDQFSVERPDGSNFTLKIRSTKLEDSAMYFCASKLTGATNEKLFFGSGTQLSVL.

V and J are TRBV9 and TRBJ1-1, with a weak D call TRBD1 (6 bases). The CDR3 runs 15 residues. Germline assignment: CDR1 SGDLS and CDR2 YYNGEE. Trimming took off 3 bases at V and 5 bases at J, with 17 bases between the two ends. For the CDR3, the DNA is TGTGCCAGCAGCGGACGGACCAGGGGAGAAACTGAAGCTTTCTTT. Translation gives CASSGRTRGETEAFF.

In the case of this clone: The junction and the germline gene differ at one end; a read error may be behind it. This rearrangement joins TRBV7-7 to TRBJ2-1, with 10 bases aligning to TRBD2. There are 16 residues in the CDR3. Per the germline V gene, CDR1 is SSHAT and CDR2 is FNYEAQ (reference sequence). CDR3 sequence reads: CASSLNLAGAGGEQFF. The CDR3, as DNA: TGTGCTAGCAGCTTAAACCTAGCGGGAGCGGGGGGTGAGCAGTTCTTC.

This clone has a handful of counts. The chain combines TRBV5-4 with TRBJ1-6; tentatively, D is TRBD1 (6 bases). The CDR3 is 15 amino acids. Germline-derived CDR1 and CDR2 are SGHNT and YYREEE (reference sequence). The V gene lost 4 bases and the J gene lost 7 bases, with 15 bases spanning the gap. Here the CDR3 DNA reads TGTGCCAGCAGCCCGCGGACAGAACTCAATTCACCCCTCCACTTT. Its translation: CASSPRTELNSPLHF.

The CDR3 DNA is TGTGCCAGCAGTTACTCCACGGGGGACGAGCAGTACTTC. Its translation is CASSYSTGDEQYF. The chain is built from TRBV6-5 and TRBJ2-7, with a tentative D call TRBD2 (6 bases). Germline V gene sequence: CDR1 MNHEY, CDR2 SVGAGI. The CDR3 is 13 amino acids. The V gene lost 0 bases and the J gene lost 5 bases, with 8 bases spanning the gap.

The chain recombines TRBV7-2 with TRBJ2-2; TRBD2 is a possible D gene (5 bases). CDR1 SGHTA and CDR2 FQGNSA come from the germline V gene. The V end was cut by 4 bases, the J end by 1 base, with 13 bases between. This CDR3 spans 16 amino acids. The CDR3 region is CASSSRLRENTGELFF. The CDR3 region has the DNA TGTGCCAGCAGCTCGAGGTTACGGGAGAACACCGGGGAGCTGTTTTTT.

This clone showed up just once. This chain joins TRBV9 and TRBJ1-6; no firm D call. Looked up from germline, CDR1 is SGDLS and CDR2 is YYNGEE. The V end was cut by 2 bases, the J end by 8 bases, with 8 bases between. The CDR3 spans 13 residues. CDR3 in amino acids: CASSVVQDSPLHF. CDR3 in DNA: TGTGCCAGCAGCGTCGTTCAGGATTCACCCCTCCACTTT.

The chain combines TRBV6-6 with TRBJ1-2, with TRBD1 as a possible D gene (6 bases). This CDR3 has 15 residues. The germline gives CDR1 MNHNY, CDR2 SVGAGI (reference sequence). The V end lost 2 bases, the J end lost 2 bases, and 12 bases lay between the germline ends. In DNA form, the CDR3 reads TGTGCCAGCAGTTACGCCAAACAGGGAAACTATGGCTACACCTTC. It translates to CASSYAKQGNYGYTF.

The CDR3 DNA follows: TGTGCCAGCTCACCCGACACCCTTGTGGGAGCTGGGGCCAACGTCCTGACTTTC. Its protein is CASSPDTLVGAGANVLTF. The chain is built from TRBV18 and TRBJ2-6, with D possibly TRBD2 on 5 matching bases. The CDR3 is made up of 18 amino acids. V was cut by 3 bases and J by 2 bases, with 17 bases left in between. CDR1 is KGHSH, CDR2 LQKENI, per germline.